The clone carrying this TCR beta chain was counted many times. The antigen is undetermined. The sample comes from a study of immune heterogeneity within non-small cell lung tumors. The study's findings and limits: A significant, moderate positive correlation (R around 0.35) linked local T-cell clonality and tumor mutational burden. Tumor sites in a patient shared identical dominant CDR3 beta clonotypes and also carried site-unique high-frequency clones. For the most part, the T-cell receptor beta clonotypes present at high frequency were distinct from one individual patient to the next.

TCRs were amplified from 450 to 700 ng gDNA of bulk tumor per sample. Spaced far apart, several biopsies were taken from each primary tumor during surgery. Patients had untreated, newly diagnosed non-small cell lung cancer and underwent curative surgery. Newly diagnosed non-small cell lung cancer patients undergoing curative-intent surgery served as donors. TCR beta CDR3 amplification used multiplex PCR with 32 V and 13 J primers. One entry per CDR3 protein, called by TCRdb with MiXCR from the multiplex PCR reads. The sample lists over 8,500 distinct CDR3 sequences; around 30% were seen once. The receptor's source is a man aged 45-60 years with non-small cell lung cancer. Sequences were obtained from lung tumor tissue.

CDR3: CASSTDMTGELFF. The CDR3 nucleotides are TGTGCCAGTAGTACAGACATGACCGGGGAGCTGTTTTTT. The chain couples TRBV19 to TRBJ2-2; the D is unclear. The length of the CDR3 is 13 residues. Germline V gene data show CDR1 as LNHDA and CDR2 as SQIVND (reference sequence). V was cut by 4 bases and J by 5 bases, with 8 bases left in between.